This T cell receptor (beta chain) was sequenced during a study of T cells in narcolepsy. At the level of the study: Patients with NT1 or NT2 and healthy control donors were enrolled.

General observations from the study: Autoreactive clonotypes reportedly recurred in blood of same and different patients, not controls. HCRT-specific and TRIB2-specific autoreactive clonotypes appeared among same-patient CSF and blood CD4+ clonotypes.

CDR1 and CDR2 from the germline V gene are PRHDT and FYEKMQ (reference sequence). The CDR3 is made up of 15 amino acids. The ends lost 3 bases at V and 4 bases at J; junction bases unmatched: 5. Sequencing used immunoSEQ multiplex PCR; TCRdb keeps in-frame clones, though not all of them. The repertoire holds 15,000 or so clones, with roughly two thirds as singletons. Concerning this clone itself: The antigen is undetermined.

V is TRBV13 and J is TRBJ2-7; 11 bases align to TRBD2. Sequenced: CD45RA- memory CD8+ T cells from PBMCs. The TCR was taken from a human donor with narcolepsy. Written as DNA, the CDR3 is TGTGCCAGCAGCTTGATGGGACTAGCGGCTTACGAGCAGTACTTC. It specifies CASSLMGLAAYEQYF. The variable domain in full, completed from reference TRBV13 and TRBJ2-7, reads AAGVIQSPRHLIKEKRETATLKCYPIPRHDTVYWYQQGPGQDPQFLISFYEKMQSDKGSIPDRFSAQQFSDYHSELNMSSLELGDSALYFCASSLMGLAAYEQYFGPGTRLTVT.